This entry features one TCR beta chain sequence. This sample is part of a study of blood T cell repertoires in COVID-19. For the study at large: Whether acute or convalescent, the COVID-19 samples came from the United States, Italy and Spain. The analysed material was cDNA or gDNA that came from T cells, B-cell-depleted T cells, or PBMCs.

Source study methods: Estimation of nucleated cell counts relied on the amplification of reference gene primers. This table comes from immunoSEQ multiplex PCR, and its TCRdb copy is limited to in-frame clones, with some not included. V and J calls and clone size are given by that table; D and trimming were obtained from the DNA. This sample carries under 300,000 clones, roughly 83% of them seen once, and the ten largest clones take around 9.9%. Trimming took 6 bases from V and 7 from J; bases not matched to a gene: 5. CDR3 size: 11 residues. Germline-derived CDR1 and CDR2 are SQVTM and ANQGSEA. Sequenced: peripheral blood. This chain links TRBV29-1 with TRBJ1-1, with 7 bases that match TRBD1. The receptor was derived from a woman older than 75 with acute or convalescent COVID-19. CDR3 amino acids: CSVMTGLEAFF. The CDR3 DNA is TGCAGCGTAATGACAGGGCTTGAAGCTTTCTTT.